This T cell receptor (beta chain) was recorded in a study of response to subunit inactivated influenza vaccine. Germline V gene data show CDR1 as SNHLY and CDR2 as FYNNEI. J gave up 3 bases and V 6 bases, and 8 bases lay outside the gene matches. CDR3 size: 17 residues. Study results and caveats: Authors suggested few new T cells are recruited by each seasonal influenza vaccination.

TCRdb reanalysed the RT-PCR reads using MiXCR and keeps one entry per CDR3 protein. The repertoire holds almost 250,000 distinct CDR3 sequences, with 10% to 15% as singletons. This clonotype was counted ten times or more. Its target is not known. Source: non-naive T cells sorted from PBMCs, taken 14 to 15 days before vaccination. The origin of this receptor is a man aged 50 to 59 who received an inactivated influenza vaccine. The chain links TRBV2 to TRBJ2-2; TRBD2 aligns across 12 bases. The DNA for the CDR3 is TGTGCCAGCAGCCCGGGACTAGCGGGCCCTGACACCGGGGAGCTGTTTTTT. Amino acids: CASSPGLAGPDTGELFF.